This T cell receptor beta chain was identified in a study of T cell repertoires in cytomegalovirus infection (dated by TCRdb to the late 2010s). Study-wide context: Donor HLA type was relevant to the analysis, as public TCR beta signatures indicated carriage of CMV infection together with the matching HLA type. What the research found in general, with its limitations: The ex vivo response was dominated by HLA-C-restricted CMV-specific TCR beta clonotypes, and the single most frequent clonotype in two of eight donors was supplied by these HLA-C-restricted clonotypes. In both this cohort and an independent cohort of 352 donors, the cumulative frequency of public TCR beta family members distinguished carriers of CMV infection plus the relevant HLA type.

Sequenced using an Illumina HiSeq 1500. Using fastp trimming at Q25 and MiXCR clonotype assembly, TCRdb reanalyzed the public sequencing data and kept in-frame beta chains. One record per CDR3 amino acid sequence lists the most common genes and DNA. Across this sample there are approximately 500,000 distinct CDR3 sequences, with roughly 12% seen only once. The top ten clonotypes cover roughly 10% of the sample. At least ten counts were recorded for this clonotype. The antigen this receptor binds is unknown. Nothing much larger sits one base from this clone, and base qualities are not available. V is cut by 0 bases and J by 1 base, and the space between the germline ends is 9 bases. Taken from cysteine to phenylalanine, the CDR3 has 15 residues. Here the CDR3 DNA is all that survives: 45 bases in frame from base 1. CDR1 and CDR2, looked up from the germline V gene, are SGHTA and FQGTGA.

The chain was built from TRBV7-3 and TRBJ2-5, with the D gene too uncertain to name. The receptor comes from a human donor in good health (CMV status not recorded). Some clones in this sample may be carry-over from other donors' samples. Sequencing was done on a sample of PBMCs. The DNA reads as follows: TGTGCCAGCAGCTTAACCGGGCACGGCCAAGAGACCCAGTACTTC. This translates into CASSLTGHGQETQYF.